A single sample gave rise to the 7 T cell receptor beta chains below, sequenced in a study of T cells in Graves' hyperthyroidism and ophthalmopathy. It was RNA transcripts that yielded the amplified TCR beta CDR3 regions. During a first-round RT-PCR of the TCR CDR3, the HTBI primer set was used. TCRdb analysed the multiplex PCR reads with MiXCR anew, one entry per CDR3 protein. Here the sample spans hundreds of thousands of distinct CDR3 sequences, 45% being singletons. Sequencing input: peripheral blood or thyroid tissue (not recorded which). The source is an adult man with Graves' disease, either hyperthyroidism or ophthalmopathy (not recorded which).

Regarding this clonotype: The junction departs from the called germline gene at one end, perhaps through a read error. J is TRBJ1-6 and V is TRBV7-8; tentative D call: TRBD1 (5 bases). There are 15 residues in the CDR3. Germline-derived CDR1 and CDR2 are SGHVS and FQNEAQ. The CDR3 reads CASSLVSWGNSPLHF. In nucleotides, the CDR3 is TGCGCCAGCAGCTTGGTTAGCTGGGGGAATTCACCCCTCCACTTT.

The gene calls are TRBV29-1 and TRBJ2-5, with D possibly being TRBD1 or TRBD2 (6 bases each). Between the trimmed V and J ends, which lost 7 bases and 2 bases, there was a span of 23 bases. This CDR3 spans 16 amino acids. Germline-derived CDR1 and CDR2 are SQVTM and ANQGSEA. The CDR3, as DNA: TGCAGCGCCAGCCAGGGGATATCTGCGGGGCAAGAGACCCAGTACTTC. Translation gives CSASQGISAGQETQYF.

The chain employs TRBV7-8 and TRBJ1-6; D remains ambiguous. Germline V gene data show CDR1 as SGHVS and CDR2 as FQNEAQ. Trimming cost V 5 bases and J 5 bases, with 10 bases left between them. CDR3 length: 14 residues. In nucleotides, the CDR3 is TGTGCCAGCAGCGGACGGACCAATAATTCACCCCTCCACTTT. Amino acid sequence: CASSGRTNNSPLHF. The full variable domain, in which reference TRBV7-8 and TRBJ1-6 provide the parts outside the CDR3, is GAGVSQSPRYKVAKRGQDVALRCDPISGHVSLFWYQQALGQGPEFLTYFQNEAQLDKSGLPSDRFFAERPEGSVSTLKIQRTQQEDSAVYLCASSGRTNNSPLHFGNGTRLTVT.

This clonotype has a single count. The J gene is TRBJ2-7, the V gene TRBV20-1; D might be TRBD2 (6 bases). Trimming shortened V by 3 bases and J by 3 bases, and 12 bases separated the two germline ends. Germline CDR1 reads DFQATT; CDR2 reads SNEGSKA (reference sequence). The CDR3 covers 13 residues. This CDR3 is CSASRDSYYEQYF. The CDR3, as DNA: TGCAGTGCTAGCCGGGACTCCTACTACGAGCAGTACTTC.

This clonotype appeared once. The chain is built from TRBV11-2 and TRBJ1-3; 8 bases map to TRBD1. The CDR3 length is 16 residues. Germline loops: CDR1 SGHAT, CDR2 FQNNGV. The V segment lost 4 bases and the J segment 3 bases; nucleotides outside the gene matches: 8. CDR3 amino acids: CASSSLDRVIGNTIYF. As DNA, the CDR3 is TGTGCCAGCAGCTCCCTGGACAGGGTCATTGGAAACACCATATATTTT.

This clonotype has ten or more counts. CDR3 bases: TGTGCCAGCAGCCGGGGCGGCTTGGGGGAAAAACTGTTTTTT. It is translated as CASSRGGLGEKLFF. The chain uses TRBV14 and TRBJ1-4, with D possibly matching TRBD1 (5 bases). With 4 bases removed from V and 8 bases from J, the gap between germline ends came to 14 bases. This CDR3 has 14 amino acids. Per the germline V gene, CDR1 is SGHDN and CDR2 is FVKESK.

The CDR3 region is CATSSRDRAVEAFF. The CDR3 nucleotides read TGTGCCACCAGCTCCCGGGACAGGGCAGTTGAAGCTTTCTTT. J is TRBJ1-1 and V is TRBV15; 9 nucleotides align to TRBD1. CDR1 is LNHNV, CDR2 YYDKDF, per germline (reference sequence). This CDR3 has 14 residues. V gave up 5 bases and J gave up 7 bases; unmatched junction bases: 8.